A single sample is the source of the 29 T cell receptor beta chains below, sequenced in a study of T cells after yellow fever vaccination. MiXCR, applied by TCRdb to the 5' RACE reads, yields one record per CDR3 protein. The sample has approximately 180,000 distinct CDR3 sequences; roughly 6.2% are singletons. The starting material was CD4+ T cells sorted from PBMCs, obtained on the day of the first yellow fever vaccination. These TCRs come from a man younger than 35 who received the YFV17D yellow fever vaccine.

This clonotype was seen many times. This chain connects TRBV18 to TRBJ1-1; perhaps TRBD1 as D (5 bases). Germline CDR1 and CDR2: KGHSH and LQKENI. V dropped 1 base and J dropped 7 bases, with 19 bases sitting between them. The CDR3 spans 16 residues. The CDR3 spells CASSPRGDSLRGEAFF. DNA of the CDR3: TGTGCCAGCTCACCACGGGGGGACTCTTTAAGGGGTGAAGCTTTCTTT.

This sequence joins TRBV6-5 and TRBJ2-3; 12 bases agree with TRBD2. Losses at the gene ends were 6 bases for V and 3 bases for J; bases not matched to a gene: 4. Germline CDR1 is MNHEY and CDR2 is SVGAGI. CDR3 length: 15 residues. CDR3 sequence: CASRPLAGGTDTQYF. Written as DNA, the CDR3 is TGTGCCAGCAGGCCCCTAGCGGGGGGGACAGATACGCAGTATTTT.

This clonotype was counted many times. The rearrangement uses TRBV20-1 and TRBJ2-5; 11 bases align to TRBD2. There are 14 residues in the CDR3. CDR1 is DFQATT and CDR2 is SNEGSKA in the germline V gene (reference sequence). J gave up 3 bases and V 3 bases, and 3 bases lay outside the gene matches. CDR3 coding DNA: TGCAGTGCTAGGCCGGGACTAGCGGAAGAGACCCAGTACTTC. Amino acid sequence: CSARPGLAEETQYF.

This clonotype has more than one count but fewer than ten. The gene calls are TRBV20-1 and TRBJ1-2; D gene ambiguous. This CDR3 contains 13 residues. V was shortened by 3 bases and J by 4 bases, with 12 bases between the two germline ends. CDR1 is DFQATT and CDR2 is SNEGSKA in the germline V gene (reference sequence). The CDR3 here is CSASLYLGYGYTF. CDR3 in DNA: TGCAGTGCTAGTCTATATTTGGGCTATGGCTACACCTTC.

As for this clonotype: This may be a read error, as it is one base from a much larger clone. The chain joins TRBV11-1 to TRBJ1-4, with 7 bases lining up with TRBD1. Germline V gene sequence: CDR1 SGHAT, CDR2 FQDESV (reference sequence). This CDR3 has 20 residues. CDR3 DNA: TGTGCCAGCCGCTTAATATATTGGGTCGGGACAGCCTCAACTAATGAAAAACTGTTTTTT. Amino acid sequence: CASRLIYWVGTASTNEKLFF. Complete variable domain (other parts from reference TRBV11-1 and TRBJ1-4): EAEVAQSPRYKITEKSQAVAFWCDPISGHATLYWYRQILGQGPELLVQFQDESVVDDSQLPKDRFSAERLKGVDSTLKIQPAELGDSAMYLCASRLIYWVGTASTNEKLFFGSGTQLSVL.

This clonotype showed up many times. This chain links TRBV7-6 with TRBJ1-5; D call uncertain. The CDR3 extends over 13 amino acids. Germline V gene data show CDR1 as SGHVS and CDR2 as FNYEAQ. Trimming took off 1 base at V and 4 bases at J, with 5 bases between the two ends. The CDR3 region is CASSLVVNQPQHF. CDR3 DNA: TGTGCCAGCAGCTTAGTAGTGAATCAGCCCCAGCATTTT.

This clonotype occurred many times. The chain carries TRBV5-5 and TRBJ2-3; D unclear. Germline assignment: CDR1 SGHKS and CDR2 YYEKEE (reference sequence). With 2 bases removed from V and 5 bases from J, the gap between germline ends came to 12 bases. The CDR3 has 14 amino acids. The CDR3 region is CASSFPGLEDTQYF. The DNA for the CDR3 is TGTGCCAGCAGCTTCCCCGGGCTGGAAGATACGCAGTATTTT.

The chain recombines TRBV7-2 with TRBJ2-7; tentative D call: TRBD1 (6 bases). V was clipped by 4 bases and J by 6 bases, with 7 bases between them. Germline V gene sequence: CDR1 SGHTA, CDR2 FQGNSA. CDR3 length: 11 residues. CDR3: CASSSGVEQYF. The CDR3 DNA reads TGTGCCAGCAGCTCAGGGGTCGAGCAGTACTTC.

V is TRBV30 and J is TRBJ2-6; D unresolved. This CDR3 region has 13 residues. V lost 5 bases to trimming and J lost 12 bases, with 17 bases between them. Germline loops: CDR1 GTSNPN, CDR2 SVGIG (reference sequence). The CDR3 here is CAWAKGPASVLTF. In DNA form, the CDR3 reads TGTGCCTGGGCGAAAGGACCCGCGAGCGTCCTGACTTTC.

This clonotype was detected a few times. V and J are TRBV7-8 and TRBJ1-6, with D unresolved. From germline, CDR1 is SGHVS and CDR2 FQNEAQ. There are 13 residues in the CDR3. Trimming pared 9 bases from V and 10 bases from J, leaving 16 bases between. CDR3 in DNA: TGTGCCAGTACTGACACCGGAGACTCACCCCTCCACTTT. It translates to CASTDTGDSPLHF.

CDR3 in DNA: TGTGCCAGCAGTTTGCGAGGGGTACGGACTGAAGCTTTCTTT. This encodes CASSLRGVRTEAFF. This rearrangement joins TRBV28 to TRBJ1-1; maybe TRBD1 (5 bases). Germline values: CDR1 MDHEN, CDR2 SYDVKM. Trimming took 3 bases from V and 5 from J, leaving 13 bases between them. The CDR3 runs 14 residues. Full variable domain (outside the CDR3, taken from reference TRBV28 and TRBJ1-1): DVKVTQSSRYLVKRTGEKVFLECVQDMDHENMFWYRQDPGLGLRLIYFSYDVKMKEKGDIPEGYSVSREKKERFSLILESASTNQTSMYLCASSLRGVRTEAFFGQGTRLTVV.

This clonotype was seen many times. The J gene is TRBJ1-1, the V gene TRBV7-9; D gene uncertain. With 5 bases removed from V and 3 bases from J, the gap between germline ends came to 7 bases. Germline V lookup: CDR1 SEHNR, CDR2 FQNEAQ (reference sequence). The CDR3 runs 12 residues. The CDR3 is CASSHRDTEAFF. CDR3 bases: TGTGCCAGCAGCCACCGGGACACTGAAGCTTTCTTT.

This clonotype was seen more than once but under ten times. The CDR3 loop is CASRFHTGNTEAFF. For the CDR3, the DNA is TGTGCCAGCAGGTTCCATACCGGGAACACTGAAGCTTTCTTT. The chain couples TRBV5-4 to TRBJ1-1; D is unclear. This CDR3 spans 14 amino acids. The V gene lost 5 bases and the J gene lost 1 base, with 12 bases spanning the gap. Per the germline V gene, CDR1 is SGHNT and CDR2 is YYREEE (reference sequence).

The V and J genes are TRBV5-1 and TRBJ2-1; a possible D gene is TRBD2 (7 bases). There are 15 residues in the CDR3. Germline V CDR1 and CDR2: SGHRS, YFSETQ. The V end was cut by 5 bases, the J end by 7 bases, with 19 bases between. Here the CDR3 DNA reads TGCGCCAGCAGTCTCCCGTTCGGGGGGCTGAATGAGCAGTTCTTC. It encodes CASSLPFGGLNEQFF.

This clonotype was counted only a few times. CDR3 amino acids: CASSFGGRGGQPQHF. Here the CDR3 DNA reads TGTGCCAGCAGTTTTGGGGGGCGCGGTGGTCAGCCCCAGCATTTT. The gene calls are TRBV27 and TRBJ1-5; the D gene is possibly TRBD1 (6 bases). Germline V gene lookup returns CDR1 MNHEY and CDR2 SMNVEV (reference sequence). CDR3 length equals 15 residues. Trimming cost V 3 bases and J 6 bases, with 15 bases left between them.

In this sample, this clonotype turned up many times. The chain carries TRBV11-2 and TRBJ2-3; the match to TRBD2 covers 15 bases. The CDR3 covers 18 residues. Unmatched junction bases numbered 4, after V lost 3 bases and J lost 0 bases. Germline CDR1 reads SGHAT; CDR2 reads FQNNGV. The CDR3 DNA reads as TGTGCCAGCAGCTTGGGGACTAGCGGGGGGCGCAGCACAGATACGCAGTATTTT. Translation: CASSLGTSGGRSTDTQYF.

This rearrangement joins TRBV6-5 to TRBJ2-1; TRBD1 might be the D (6 bases). Germline CDR1 and CDR2: MNHEY and SVGAGI. This CDR3 is built from 13 residues. V shed 2 bases and J shed 5 bases, with 7 bases lying between them. In nucleotides, the CDR3 is TGTGCCAGCAGTTACCGACAGGACAATGAGCAGTTCTTC. It encodes CASSYRQDNEQFF.

This clonotype was recorded at least ten times. This chain uses TRBV5-1 with TRBJ2-2; D is tentatively TRBD1 or TRBD2 (5 bases each). Between the trimmed V and J ends, which lost 3 bases and 2 bases, there was a span of 8 bases. The CDR3 totals 14 residues. Germline CDR1 is SGHRS and CDR2 is YFSETQ. CDR3 sequence (DNA): TGCGCCAGCAGCTGGGACCGAAACACCGGGGAGCTGTTTTTT. Translating gives CASSWDRNTGELFF.

This clonotype turned up a few times. The genes are TRBV5-1 and TRBJ1-4, with 9 bases identical to TRBD1. CDR1 and CDR2 from the germline V gene are SGHRS and YFSETQ. The CDR3 spans 15 residues. With 4 bases clipped from V and 3 bases from J, the junction kept 4 bases outside the gene matches. CDR3 DNA sequence: TGCGCCAGCAGCATACAGGGGGCGGCTAATGAAAAACTGTTTTTT. Its protein is CASSIQGAANEKLFF.

The chain links TRBV7-3 to TRBJ1-2; 9 nucleotides line up with TRBD1. V was clipped by 5 bases and J by 4 bases; unmatched bases: 2. CDR1 and CDR2 (germline): SGHTA, FQGTGA. The CDR3 is 13 amino acids. The CDR3 DNA reads TGTGCCAGCAGCCCGACAGGGGGCTATGGCTACACCTTC. It yields the protein CASSPTGGYGYTF.

The chain recombines TRBV12-3 or TRBV12-4 with TRBJ1-5; D is unclear. Trimming shortened V by 6 bases and J by 1 base, and 7 bases separated the two germline ends. The CDR3 contains 13 residues. DNA for the CDR3: TGTGCCAGCAGGGGAATCAGCAATCAGCCCCAGCATTTT. This gives the protein CASRGISNQPQHF.

This clonotype was found a few times. The V gene is TRBV25-1, the J gene TRBJ2-3; weak D call: TRBD1 (6 bases). Germline lookup yields CDR1 MGHDK and CDR2 SYGVNS. Trimming took off 8 bases at V and 0 bases at J, with 9 bases between the two ends. This CDR3 is 13 amino acids long. The CDR3 protein is CASHGQSTDTQYF. CDR3 nucleotide sequence: TGTGCCAGCCATGGACAGAGCACAGATACGCAGTATTTT.

This clonotype was recorded at least ten times. J is TRBJ2-1 and V is TRBV20-1; 8 nucleotides match TRBD1. In germline, CDR1 is DFQATT, CDR2 SNEGSKA (reference sequence). This CDR3 has 14 amino acids. J gave up 7 bases and V 3 bases, and 8 bases lay outside the gene matches. The chain's CDR3 is CSASQGAQMNEQFF. Here the CDR3 DNA reads TGCAGTGCTAGCCAGGGGGCCCAGATGAATGAGCAGTTCTTC.

This chain uses TRBV7-2 with TRBJ2-1, with 10 bases lining up with TRBD2. V shed 5 bases and J 7 bases; nucleotides not matched to a gene: 11. The CDR3 extends over 16 amino acids. CDR1 and CDR2 (germline): SGHTA, FQGNSA. This chain's CDR3 is CASSPPLAGIGNEQFF. CDR3 in DNA: TGTGCCAGCAGCCCCCCACTAGCGGGGATAGGAAATGAGCAGTTCTTC.

This clonotype was recorded only once. With a much larger clone just one base away, this may be a read error. This sequence joins TRBV18 and TRBJ1-5; maybe TRBD1 (5 bases). The V end was cut by 3 bases, the J end by 5 bases, with 8 bases between. This CDR3 contains 13 residues. The V gene's germline CDR1 is KGHSH and CDR2 LQKENI. The CDR3 sequence is CASSPGRHQPQHF. The DNA of the CDR3 is TGTGCCAGCTCACCGGGACGGCATCAGCCCCAGCATTTT.

There are many counts of this clonotype. This CDR3 reads CASSLRGGSVEQFF. The CDR3 nucleotides read TGTGCCAGCAGCCTCCGGGGGGGGTCGGTTGAGCAGTTCTTC. The chain joins TRBV12-3 or TRBV12-4 to TRBJ2-1, with 8 bases fitting TRBD2. The CDR3 runs to 14 residues. Losses at the gene ends were 6 bases for V and 9 bases for J; bases not matched to a gene: 10.

This chain joins TRBV5-1 and TRBJ2-4, with 12 positions matching TRBD1. With V trimmed by 4 bases and J by 1 base, 3 bases remained unmatched. From germline, CDR1 is SGHRS and CDR2 YFSETQ. There are 16 residues in the CDR3. The CDR3 is CASSRGQGAAKNIQYF. CDR3 bases: TGCGCCAGCAGCAGGGGACAGGGGGCCGCCAAAAACATTCAGTACTTC.

The chain carries TRBV28 and TRBJ2-5; D gene uncertain. CDR3 length: 15 residues. Trimming removed 4 bases from V and 1 base from J, with 13 bases in between. Germline V gives CDR1 MDHEN, CDR2 SYDVKM. Written as DNA, the CDR3 is TGTGCCAGCAGTTCCATCGGCGCAGGCCAAGAGACCCAGTACTTC. Encoded protein: CASSSIGAGQETQYF. Combining the CDR3 with reference TRBV28 and TRBJ2-5 gives the whole variable domain DVKVTQSSRYLVKRTGEKVFLECVQDMDHENMFWYRQDPGLGLRLIYFSYDVKMKEKGDIPEGYSVSREKKERFSLILESASTNQTSMYLCASSSIGAGQETQYFGPGTRLLVL.

This clonotype was seen a few times. The J gene is TRBJ2-7, the V gene TRBV6-2 or TRBV6-3; the match to TRBD1 covers 8 bases. The V gene's germline CDR1 is MNHEY and CDR2 SVGEGT. After removal of 8 bases from V and 9 bases from J, the junction contained 12 bases not matched to a gene. CDR3 size: 13 residues. This chain's CDR3 is CASRQGAEGRQYF. The CDR3 DNA reads TGTGCCAGCCGTCAGGGGGCCGAGGGGAGGCAGTACTTC.